Listed here is a single T cell receptor beta chain. Its antigen is not identified. The source of the sample is a study of cytotoxic CD8 clonotypes in ibrutinib-treated CLL. On the study more broadly: After a median of about 62 months, some 14 patients stayed remitted and some 12 progressed; responses had been partial in roughly 25 and complete in 2.

Study results and caveats: Public clonotypes were seen rarely and were contracted or stable on treatment. Samples were collected at differing times from sustained-remission and progressing patients. Baseline clonality exceeded age-matched healthy donors and tracked circulating CD8+ T-cell counts.

Produced via immunoSEQ multiplex PCR; TCRdb's table is partial and in-frame only. The profile shows 100,000 to 150,000 clones, around 85% of them singletons. Per germline, CDR1 SGDLS and CDR2 YYNGEE. The V gene lost 0 bases and the J gene lost 0 bases, with 7 bases spanning the gap. This CDR3 spans 15 amino acids. This sequence joins TRBV9 and TRBJ2-1; unclear D gene. This sample comprised PBMCs, obtained after 24 months of ibrutinib treatment. The clonotype comes from a human donor with chronic lymphocytic leukemia. CDR3: CASSVVPGSYNEQFF. The DNA of the CDR3 is TGTGCCAGCAGCGTAGTTCCGGGCTCCTACAATGAGCAGTTCTTC.